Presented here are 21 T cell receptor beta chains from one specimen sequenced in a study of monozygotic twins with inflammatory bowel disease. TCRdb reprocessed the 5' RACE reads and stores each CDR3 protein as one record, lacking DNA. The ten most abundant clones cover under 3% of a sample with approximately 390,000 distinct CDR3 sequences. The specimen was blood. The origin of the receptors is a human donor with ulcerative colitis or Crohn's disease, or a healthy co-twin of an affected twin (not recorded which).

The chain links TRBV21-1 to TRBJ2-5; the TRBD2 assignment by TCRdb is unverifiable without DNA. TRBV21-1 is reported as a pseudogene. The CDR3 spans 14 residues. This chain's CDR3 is CASSKEGSQETQYF.

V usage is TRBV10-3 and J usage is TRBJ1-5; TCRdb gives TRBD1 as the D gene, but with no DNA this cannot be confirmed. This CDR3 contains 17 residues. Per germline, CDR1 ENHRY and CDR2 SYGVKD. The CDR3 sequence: CAISVGGVGNSNQPQHF.

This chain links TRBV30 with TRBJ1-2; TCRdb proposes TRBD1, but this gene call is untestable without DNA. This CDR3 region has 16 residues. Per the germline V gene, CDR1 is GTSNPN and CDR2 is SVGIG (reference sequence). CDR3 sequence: CAWKGDRTGGPYGYTF.

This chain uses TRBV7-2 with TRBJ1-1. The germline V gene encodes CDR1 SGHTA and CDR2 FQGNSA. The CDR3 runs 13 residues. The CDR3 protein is CASSLAWADEAFF.

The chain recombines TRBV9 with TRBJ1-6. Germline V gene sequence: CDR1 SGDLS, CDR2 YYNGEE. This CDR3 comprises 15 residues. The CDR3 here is CASSVEGGSNSPLHF.

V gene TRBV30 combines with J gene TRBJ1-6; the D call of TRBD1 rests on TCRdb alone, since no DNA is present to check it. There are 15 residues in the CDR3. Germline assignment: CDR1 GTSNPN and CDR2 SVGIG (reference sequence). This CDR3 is CAWSTRGFNNSPLHF.

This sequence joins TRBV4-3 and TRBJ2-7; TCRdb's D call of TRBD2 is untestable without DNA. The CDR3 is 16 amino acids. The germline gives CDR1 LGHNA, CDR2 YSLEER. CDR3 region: CASSRTLAGGPYEQYF.

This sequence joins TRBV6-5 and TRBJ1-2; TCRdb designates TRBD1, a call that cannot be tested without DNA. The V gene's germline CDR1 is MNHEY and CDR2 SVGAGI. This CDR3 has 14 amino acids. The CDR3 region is CASSYRQGLRGYTF.

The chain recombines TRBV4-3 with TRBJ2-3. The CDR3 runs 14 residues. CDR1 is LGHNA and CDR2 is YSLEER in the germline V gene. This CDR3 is CASSQDRLDDTQYF.

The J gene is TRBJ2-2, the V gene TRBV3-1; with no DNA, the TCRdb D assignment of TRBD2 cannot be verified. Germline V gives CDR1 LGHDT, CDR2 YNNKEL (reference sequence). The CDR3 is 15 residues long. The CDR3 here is CASSQGGLTTGELFF.

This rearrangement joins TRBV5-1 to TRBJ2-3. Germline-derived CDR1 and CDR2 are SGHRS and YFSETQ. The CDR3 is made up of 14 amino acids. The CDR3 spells CASSFRSSTDTQYF.

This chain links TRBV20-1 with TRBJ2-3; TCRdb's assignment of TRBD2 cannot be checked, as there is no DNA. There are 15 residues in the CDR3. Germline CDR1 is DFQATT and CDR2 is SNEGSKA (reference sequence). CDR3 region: CSALSLAASTDTQYF.

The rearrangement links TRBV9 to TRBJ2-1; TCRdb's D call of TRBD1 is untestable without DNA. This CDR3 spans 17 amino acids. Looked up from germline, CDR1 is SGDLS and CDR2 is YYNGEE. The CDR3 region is CASSRSGKGGAYNEQFF.

CDR3 loop: CATSPSGVTDEQFF. The V gene is TRBV24-1, the J gene TRBJ2-1; TCRdb picks TRBD2, but there is no DNA to check that call. The CDR3 runs 14 residues. Germline loops: CDR1 KGHDR, CDR2 SFDVKD.

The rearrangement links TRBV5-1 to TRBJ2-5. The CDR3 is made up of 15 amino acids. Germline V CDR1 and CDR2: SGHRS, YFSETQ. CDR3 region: CASSLGGSLQETQYF.

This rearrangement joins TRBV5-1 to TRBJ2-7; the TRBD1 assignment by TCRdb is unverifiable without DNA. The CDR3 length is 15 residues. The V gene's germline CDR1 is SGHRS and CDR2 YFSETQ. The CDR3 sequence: CASSKAGTGYFEQYF.

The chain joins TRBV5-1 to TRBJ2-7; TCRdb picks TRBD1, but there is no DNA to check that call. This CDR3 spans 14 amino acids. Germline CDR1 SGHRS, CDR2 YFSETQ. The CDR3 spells CASSSRGGSYEQYF.

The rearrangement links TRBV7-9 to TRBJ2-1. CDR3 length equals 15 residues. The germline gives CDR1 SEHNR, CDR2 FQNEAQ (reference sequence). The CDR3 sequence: CASSDSGNLYNEQFF.

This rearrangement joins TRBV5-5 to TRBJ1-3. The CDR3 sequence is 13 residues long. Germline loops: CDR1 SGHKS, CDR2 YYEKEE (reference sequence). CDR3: CASSSKLGNTIYF.

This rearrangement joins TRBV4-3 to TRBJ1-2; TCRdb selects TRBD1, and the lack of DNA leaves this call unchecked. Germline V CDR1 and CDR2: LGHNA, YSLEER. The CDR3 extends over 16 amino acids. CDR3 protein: CASSQDLQGDYYGYTF.

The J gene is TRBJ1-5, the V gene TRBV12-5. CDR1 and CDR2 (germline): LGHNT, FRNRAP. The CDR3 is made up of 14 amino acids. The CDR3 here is CASGSGPGNQPQHF.